Listed here are 19 T cell receptor beta chains from one sample, sequenced in a study of blood T cells in healthy people across ages. A second PCR, run for roughly 7 to 12 cycles, used a sample-barcoded 5' primer plus a J-beta primer mix. From the 5' RACE reads, TCRdb called clonotypes with MiXCR, one entry per CDR3 protein. The sample records some 1.4 million distinct CDR3 sequences, about 43% being singletons. The sequencing sample was made of blood. The receptors originated from a woman under 30 in good health.

The sample holds a few counts of this clonotype. The V and J genes are TRBV9 and TRBJ1-6, with D perhaps TRBD1 (5 bases). Trimming removed 4 bases from V and 3 bases from J, with 17 bases in between. The CDR3 runs 17 residues. Germline CDR1 is SGDLS and CDR2 is YYNGEE. This CDR3 is CASSPSVGAHYNSPLHF. CDR3 nucleotide sequence: TGTGCCAGCAGCCCCTCGGTTGGGGCCCACTATAATTCACCCCTCCACTTT.

This clonotype was counted many times. This chain links TRBV3-1 with TRBJ2-7; 8 bases are a match to TRBD2. In germline, CDR1 is LGHDT, CDR2 YNNKEL (reference sequence). The CDR3 contains 15 residues. V trimming: 1 base; J trimming: 3 bases; junction bases outside the gene matches: 5. The DNA for the CDR3 is TGTGCCAGCAGCCAAGCCGGGACTAGGTTCTACGAGCAGTACTTC. This translates into CASSQAGTRFYEQYF.

This clonotype was seen only a few times. CDR3 amino acids: CASSSWKHNEQYF. The DNA of the CDR3 is TGTGCCAGCAGCTCCTGGAAGCACAATGAGCAGTACTTC. The chain combines TRBV7-9 with TRBJ2-7; D not certain. CDR1 SEHNR and CDR2 FQNEAQ come from the germline V gene (reference sequence). The CDR3 spans 13 residues. Trimming left V 4 bases short and J 7 bases short, with 14 bases between. Variable domain in full (rest from reference TRBV7-9 and TRBJ2-7): DTGVSQNPRHKITKRGQNVTFRCDPISEHNRLYWYRQTLGQGPEFLTYFQNEAQLEKSRLLSDRFSAERPKGSFSTLEIQRTEQGDSAMYLCASSSWKHNEQYFGPGTRLTVT.

This chain joins TRBV30 and TRBJ2-1; D is ambiguous. The germline V gene has CDR1 GTSNPN and CDR2 SVGIG (reference sequence). The germline V and J ends were trimmed by 4 bases and 2 bases, with 12 bases remaining between them. The CDR3 extends over 14 amino acids. DNA of the CDR3: TGTGCCTGGAACCTGAACCAGGCCTACAATGAGCAGTTCTTC. It codes for CAWNLNQAYNEQFF. The variable domain in full, completed from reference TRBV30 and TRBJ2-1, reads SQTIHQWPATLVQPVGSPLSLECTVEGTSNPNLYWYRQAAGRGLQLLFYSVGIGQISSEVPQNLSASRPQDRQFILSSKKLLLSDSGFYLCAWNLNQAYNEQFFGPGTRLTVL.

The rearrangement joins TRBV3-1 to TRBJ2-1; D possibly corresponds to TRBD2 (6 bases). There are 14 residues in the CDR3. Trimming removed 4 bases from V and 6 bases from J, with 13 bases in between. In germline, CDR1 is LGHDT, CDR2 YNNKEL (reference sequence). CDR3 DNA: TGTGCCAGCAGCCGAATGGGACTCCCCAATGAGCAGTTCTTC. This gives the protein CASSRMGLPNEQFF.

The chain is built from TRBV7-2 and TRBJ2-2; 9 bases align to TRBD2. J was trimmed by 4 bases and V by 2 bases; bases with no gene match: 2. The CDR3 totals 15 residues. Germline loops: CDR1 SGHTA, CDR2 FQGNSA. CDR3 coding DNA: TGTGCCAGCAGCTTAAGCGGGAGGTCCACCGGGGAGCTGTTTTTT. It specifies CASSLSGRSTGELFF.

This clonotype was observed a few times. The chain employs TRBV29-1 and TRBJ1-1; a possible D gene is TRBD1 (6 bases). The V and J ends lost 6 bases and 7 bases respectively, with 15 bases between them. This CDR3 region has 12 residues. CDR1 SQVTM and CDR2 ANQGSEA come from the germline V gene. Here the CDR3 reads CSVAAGAIEAFF. The CDR3 DNA follows: TGCAGCGTGGCCGCAGGGGCGATTGAAGCTTTCTTT.

This clonotype has just a few counts. The V call is TRBV20-1, the J call TRBJ1-4, with D unresolved. Germline-derived CDR1 and CDR2 are DFQATT and SNEGSKA (reference sequence). V dropped 6 bases and J dropped 3 bases, with 11 bases sitting between them. CDR3 length equals 13 residues. The CDR3 reads CSARQPPNEKLFF. The CDR3 bases are TGCAGTGCCAGACAACCTCCTAATGAAAAACTGTTTTTT.

This rearrangement joins TRBV7-2 to TRBJ2-3, with TRBD2 matching 9 bases. Unmatched junction bases numbered 5, after V lost 5 bases and J lost 2 bases. The CDR3 contains 15 residues. Germline CDR1 and CDR2: SGHTA and FQGNSA. CDR3 amino acids: CASSRLAAHTDTQYF. The DNA of the CDR3 is TGTGCCAGCAGCCGACTAGCGGCCCACACAGATACGCAGTATTTT.

The chain employs TRBV7-9 and TRBJ2-3; D is possibly TRBD2 (8 bases). The germline V gene encodes CDR1 SEHNR and CDR2 FQNEAQ (reference sequence). The CDR3 sequence is 15 residues long. V was clipped by 5 bases and J by 6 bases, with 18 bases between them. CDR3 protein: CASSAVAGTADTQYF. The CDR3 DNA reads TGTGCCAGCAGCGCAGTAGCGGGGACAGCGGATACGCAGTATTTT.

This clonotype has just a few counts. The chain links TRBV6-1 to TRBJ2-7; D tentatively fits TRBD1 or TRBD2 (5 bases each). Germline CDR1 is MNHNS and CDR2 is SASEGT. The CDR3 is 12 residues long. Deletions cut 4 bases from V and 7 bases from J, with 11 bases between. The CDR3 DNA reads as TGTGCCAGCAGTGGGGTAGGGGAGGAGCAGTACTTC. Encoded protein: CASSGVGEEQYF.

The CDR3 sequence is CAIGETDTQYF. CDR3 DNA sequence: TGTGCCATCGGGGAAACAGATACGCAGTATTTT. This chain uses TRBV10-3 with TRBJ2-3; D gene uncertain. The V end lost 8 bases, the J end lost 3 bases, and 6 bases lay between the germline ends. The CDR3 has 11 amino acids. Germline CDR1 reads ENHRY; CDR2 reads SYGVKD.

V is TRBV12-5 and J is TRBJ2-5; TRBD2 aligns across 9 bases. Germline trimming cut 3 bases from V and 5 bases from J; bases unmatched to any gene: 13. Germline loops: CDR1 LGHNT, CDR2 FRNRAP. This CDR3 comprises 17 residues. This CDR3 is CASGLNRDERGVETQYF. In nucleotides, the CDR3 is TGTGCTAGTGGTTTAAATAGAGACGAGCGGGGGGTCGAGACCCAGTACTTC. The variable domain in full, with the rest retrieved from reference TRBV12-5 and TRBJ2-5, is DARVTQTPRHKVTEMGQEVTMRCQPILGHNTVFWYRQTMMQGLELLAYFRNRAPLDDSGMPKDRFSAEMPDATLATLKIQPSEPRDSAVYFCASGLNRDERGVETQYFGPGTRLLVL.

The chain combines TRBV2 with TRBJ1-2; TRBD1 aligns across 7 bases. Trimming at V came to 5 bases and at J to 0 bases, leaving 6 bases not matched to a gene. The CDR3 has 15 amino acids. CDR1 is SNHLY, CDR2 FYNNEI, per germline. The chain's CDR3 is CASSRAGQTNYGYTF. As DNA, the CDR3 is TGTGCCAGCAGTAGAGCGGGACAGACTAACTATGGCTACACCTTC.

V and J are TRBV6-1 and TRBJ1-6, with D hard to call. The V end lost 10 bases, the J end lost 7 bases, and 14 bases lay between the germline ends. The CDR3 length is 13 residues. Germline V gene data show CDR1 as MNHNS and CDR2 as SASEGT. The CDR3 sequence is CATVVNRNSPLHF. CDR3 coding DNA: TGTGCCACCGTGGTAAATAGGAATTCACCCCTCCACTTT.

The rearrangement uses TRBV5-4 and TRBJ2-3; 11 bases are a match to TRBD2. The CDR3 is 16 residues long. Germline V gives CDR1 SGHNT, CDR2 YYREEE (reference sequence). V was pared by 1 base and J by 4 bases, with 5 bases of the junction left unmatched. The CDR3 DNA reads TGTGCCAGCAGCTTGTATAGCGGGGGGGGGCCAGATACGCAGTATTTT. Amino acid sequence: CASSLYSGGGPDTQYF.

CDR3 sequence: CSARVRESYYEQYF. CDR3 coding DNA: TGCAGTGCTAGAGTGCGGGAGTCGTATTACGAGCAGTACTTC. The genes are TRBV20-1 and TRBJ2-7, with 7 bases aligning to TRBD2. In germline, CDR1 is DFQATT, CDR2 SNEGSKA (reference sequence). V dropped 1 base and J dropped 4; count of bases not matched to a gene: 7. The CDR3 sequence is 14 residues long.

This clonotype was recorded a few times. The rearrangement uses TRBV29-1 and TRBJ1-2; D perhaps matches TRBD1 (5 bases). V was trimmed by 4 bases and J by 2 bases, leaving 8 bases between them. Per the germline V gene, CDR1 is SQVTM and CDR2 is ANQGSEA. The CDR3 has 12 residues. CDR3 residues: CSVVKGNYGYTF. The DNA for the CDR3 is TGCAGCGTTGTCAAGGGGAACTATGGCTACACCTTC. Looking up the rest from reference TRBV29-1 and TRBJ1-2 gives the full variable domain: SAVISQKPSRDICQRGTSLTIQCQVDSQVTMMFWYRQQPGQSLTLIATANQGSEATYESGFVIDKFPISRPNLTFSTLTVSNMSPEDSSIYLCSVVKGNYGYTFGSGTRLTVV.

A few counts support this clonotype. V usage is TRBV5-1 and J usage is TRBJ1-2, with TRBD1 matching over 8 bases. Germline CDR1 and CDR2: SGHRS and YFSETQ. This CDR3 is built from 14 residues. Trimming removed 3 bases from V and 3 bases from J; junction bases left unmatched: 4. In DNA, the CDR3 is TGCGCCAGCAGCTCTGCACAGGGGGACTATGGCTACACCTTC. It is translated as CASSSAQGDYGYTF.